Each of the 24 T cell receptor beta chains below was sequenced from the same sample in a study of T cells in Graves' hyperthyroidism and ophthalmopathy. RNA transcripts served as the template for amplifying TCR beta CDR3 regions. The TCR CDR3 was amplified in a first-round RT-PCR using the HTBI primer set. TCRdb re-called the multiplex PCR reads through MiXCR, storing one row per CDR3 protein. The data show 500,000 to 700,000 distinct CDR3 sequences, 16% seen once. Sample: blood. The receptors were sampled from a young woman with Graves' hyperthyroidism.

The rearrangement links TRBV4-1 to TRBJ2-2; D not resolved. V dropped 0 bases and J dropped 6 bases, with 8 bases sitting between them. Germline assignment: CDR1 MGHRA and CDR2 YSYEKL. This CDR3 contains 14 residues. DNA of the CDR3: TGCGCCAGCAGCCAAGATGGCGTGGCCGGGGAGCTGTTTTTT. Translation gives CASSQDGVAGELFF.

This clonotype came up many times. The CDR3: CASGLASSFLGEENNEQFF. CDR3 coding DNA: TGTGCTAGTGGTTTGGCCTCCTCCTTTTTGGGGGAGGAAAACAATGAGCAGTTCTTC. J is TRBJ2-1 and V is TRBV12-5; perhaps TRBD2 as D (6 bases). CDR3 size: 19 residues. CDR1 and CDR2 from the germline V gene are LGHNT and FRNRAP. Trimming removed 1 base from V and 5 bases from J, with 24 bases in between.

This clonotype was seen many times. The chain carries TRBV20-1 and TRBJ1-5; 8 bases line up with TRBD1. The length of the CDR3 is 14 residues. V shed 3 bases, J shed 6 bases, and the junction held 7 bases outside the gene matches. In germline, CDR1 is DFQATT, CDR2 SNEGSKA (reference sequence). The CDR3 DNA reads as TGCAGTGCTAGCGCAGGGGGCGACGGTCAGCCCCAGCATTTT. It is translated as CSASAGGDGQPQHF.

This clonotype showed up just a few times. A much larger clone differs by one base, so this may be a read error. The V gene is TRBV5-5, the J gene TRBJ1-5; D remains unclear. The CDR3 is made up of 15 amino acids. Germline-derived CDR1 and CDR2 are SGHKS and YYEKEE (reference sequence). The CDR3 is CAGSLLSKFNQPQHF. CDR3 in DNA: TGTGCCGGCAGCTTGTTGTCTAAGTTCAATCAGCCCCAGCATTTT.

This clonotype was seen repeatedly, ten times or more. This chain links TRBV6-1 with TRBJ1-3, with 8 bases matching TRBD1. The V gene end was trimmed by 5 bases and the J gene end by 4 bases; junction bases not matched to a gene: 7. The germline V gene encodes CDR1 MNHNS and CDR2 SASEGT. CDR3 length equals 15 residues. CDR3 residues: CASSFGQGPGNTIYF. In DNA form, the CDR3 reads TGTGCCAGCAGTTTTGGACAGGGCCCCGGAAACACCATATATTTT.

This chain links TRBV28 with TRBJ2-5; 12 bases align to TRBD2. After removal of 5 bases from V and 5 bases from J, the junction contained 6 bases not matched to a gene. CDR1 and CDR2 (germline): MDHEN, SYDVKM. The CDR3 is 15 residues long. CDR3 DNA: TGTGCCAGCAGTCGGACTAGCGGGAAGTGGGAGACCCAGTACTTC. As protein: CASSRTSGKWETQYF.

This clonotype was seen ten or more times. J is TRBJ1-2 and V is TRBV12-3 or TRBV12-4; D gene unclear. Trimming left V 3 bases short and J 9 bases short, with 11 bases between. This CDR3 has 12 amino acids. The CDR3 DNA reads TGTGCCAGCAGTTTTGCTTCGGCGCGCTACACCTTC. Amino acid sequence: CASSFASARYTF.

V usage is TRBV19 and J usage is TRBJ2-2; the D gene could be TRBD1 or TRBD2 (5 bases each). Germline V gives CDR1 LNHDA, CDR2 SQIVND (reference sequence). The CDR3 totals 15 residues. The ends were cut back, 3 bases at V and 1 base at J, with 9 bases in the middle. The CDR3: CASSIPGLNTGELFF. The CDR3 nucleotides read TGTGCCAGTAGTATTCCGGGGCTGAACACCGGGGAGCTGTTTTTT.

CDR3 DNA sequence: TGTGCCAGCAGTCCGACCCTAGCGGGTTACAATGAGCAGTTCTTC. This gives the protein CASSPTLAGYNEQFF. The chain recombines TRBV6-7 with TRBJ2-1, with 8 bases lining up with TRBD2. TRBV6-7 is placed among ORFs of uncertain function. The CDR3 sequence is 15 residues long. J lost 4 bases, V lost 5 bases, and 7 bases had no gene match.

This clonotype came up many times. This chain links TRBV5-1 with TRBJ2-3, with TRBD1 matching 7 bases. With V trimmed by 5 bases and J by 6 bases, 12 bases remained unmatched. Germline CDR1 SGHRS, CDR2 YFSETQ. The CDR3 sequence is 15 residues long. The CDR3 nucleotides read TGCGCCAGCAGTCCTACAGGGGTTTCGTTCGATACGCAGTATTTT. Residues: CASSPTGVSFDTQYF.

Ten or more counts support this clonotype. The chain has TRBV13 and TRBJ2-7; D gene uncertain. The germline V gene encodes CDR1 PRHDT and CDR2 FYEKMQ (reference sequence). The CDR3 covers 15 residues. Between the trimmed V and J ends, which lost 2 bases and 2 bases, there was a span of 13 bases. The CDR3 loop reads CASSLRQATAYEQYF. DNA of the CDR3: TGTGCCAGCAGCTTAAGGCAGGCTACCGCCTACGAGCAGTACTTC.

V is TRBV6-1 and J is TRBJ2-5, with D perhaps TRBD1 or TRBD2 (5 bases each). CDR1 and CDR2 (germline): MNHNS, SASEGT. The V gene lost 5 bases and the J gene lost 4 bases, with 14 bases spanning the gap. The CDR3 has 14 residues. The CDR3 spells CASSPPGARETQYF. The CDR3 region has the DNA TGTGCCAGCAGTCCCCCCGGGGCCCGAGAGACCCAGTACTTC.

V and J are TRBV6-1 and TRBJ1-5; a weak D match, TRBD1 (5 bases). There are 13 residues in the CDR3. Germline CDR1 MNHNS, CDR2 SASEGT. Between the trimmed V and J ends, which lost 9 bases and 7 bases, there was a span of 16 bases. The CDR3 reads CASTSGGSQPQHF. DNA for the CDR3: TGTGCCAGTACATCGGGGGGGTCCCAGCCCCAGCATTTT.

This clonotype was counted at least ten times. CDR3: CASRVRDKTNTIYF. The CDR3 bases are TGTGCCAGCAGAGTCCGGGACAAGACGAACACCATATATTTT. The chain employs TRBV2 and TRBJ1-3; perhaps TRBD1 as D (6 bases). V was pared by 6 bases and J by 7 bases, with 16 bases between. CDR3 size: 14 residues. Germline loops: CDR1 SNHLY, CDR2 FYNNEI. Supplemented by reference TRBV2 and TRBJ1-3, the full variable domain reads EPEVTQTPSHQVTQMGQEVILRCVPISNHLYFYWYRQILGQKVEFLVSFYNNEISEKSEIFDDQFSVERPDGSNFTLKIRSTKLEDSAMYFCASRVRDKTNTIYFGEGSWLTVV.

This clonotype was observed many times. This sequence joins TRBV7-9 and TRBJ2-3; TRBD2 aligns across 7 bases. The V gene end was trimmed by 1 base and the J gene end by 3 bases; junction bases not matched to a gene: 13. This CDR3 comprises 18 residues. The germline V gene encodes CDR1 SEHNR and CDR2 FQNEAQ (reference sequence). The CDR3 coding sequence is TGTGCCAGCAGCTTAGGGGGGGGACTACCTAAGACGACAGATACGCAGTATTTT. It specifies CASSLGGGLPKTTDTQYF.

Of note for this clonotype: The CDR3 end shows no conserved phenylalanine or tryptophan, and so a read error is likely. The chain carries TRBV7-8 and TRBJ2-5, with 7 bases aligning to TRBD1. The CDR3 spans 15 residues. From germline, CDR1 is SGHVS and CDR2 FQNEAQ. Losses at the gene ends were 5 bases for V and 2 bases for J; bases not matched to a gene: 8. CDR3 in DNA: TGTGCCAGCAGCCTTTCCGGGACAGCTCAAGAGACCCAGTACCTC. Its protein product is CASSLSGTAQETQYL.

This clonotype was recorded many times. The chain carries TRBV7-2 and TRBJ2-3; 7 nucleotides align to TRBD2. The CDR3 loop spans 17 amino acids. Unmatched junction bases numbered 7, after V lost 1 base and J lost 0 bases. From germline, CDR1 is SGHTA and CDR2 FQGNSA. The CDR3 spells CASSLVGLADSTDTQYF. DNA of the CDR3: TGTGCCAGCAGCTTAGTGGGTCTAGCGGATAGCACAGATACGCAGTATTTT.

The chain has TRBV14 and TRBJ1-3, with unresolved D. This CDR3 comprises 15 residues. The germline V gene has CDR1 SGHDN and CDR2 FVKESK. Trimming took 0 bases from V and 0 from J, leaving 6 bases between them. CDR3 sequence reads: CASSQDGVSGNTIYF. The CDR3 region has the DNA TGTGCCAGCAGCCAAGATGGGGTCTCTGGAAACACCATATATTTT.

The chain recombines TRBV20-1 with TRBJ2-1; 8 bases are shared with TRBD2. V lost 3 bases to trimming and J lost 8 bases; unmatched junction nucleotides: 6. The CDR3 sequence is 13 residues long. Germline V CDR1 and CDR2: DFQATT, SNEGSKA (reference sequence). This CDR3 is CSARPGLVDEQFF. The DNA of the CDR3 is TGCAGTGCTAGGCCGGGACTAGTAGATGAGCAGTTCTTC.

This clonotype was counted only a few times. This chain uses TRBV7-9 with TRBJ1-5; D remains ambiguous. The V and J ends lost 0 bases and 6 bases respectively, with 6 bases between them. The CDR3 has 13 residues. CDR1 is SEHNR and CDR2 is FQNEAQ in the germline V gene (reference sequence). The CDR3 reads CASSLATSQPQHF. In nucleotides, the CDR3 is TGTGCCAGCAGCTTAGCTACCAGTCAGCCCCAGCATTTT.

The chain recombines TRBV4-3 with TRBJ1-1; TRBD1 matches 10 bases. V lost 1 base, J lost 1 base, and 3 bases stayed unmatched. There are 16 residues in the CDR3. Germline values: CDR1 LGHNA, CDR2 YSLEER. The CDR3 DNA sequence: TGCGCCAGCAGCCAAGGACAGGGGGCCTCGAACACTGAAGCTTTCTTT. Translation: CASSQGQGASNTEAFF.

As regards this clonotype: It may be a read error: a sequence one base away is much more abundant. This chain connects TRBV6-4 to TRBJ1-1; D is unresolved. Germline CDR1 is MRHNA and CDR2 is SNTAGT. The CDR3 consists of 13 residues. The V and J ends lost 4 bases and 1 base respectively, with 7 bases between them. DNA for the CDR3: TGTGCCAGCAGTGTGGGGTGGAACACTGAAGCTTTCTTT. Translation: CASSVGWNTEAFF.

The genes are TRBV18 and TRBJ1-1; D gene ambiguous. V gave up 2 bases and J gave up 12 bases, with 16 bases separating them. The length of the CDR3 is 13 residues. Germline CDR1 and CDR2: KGHSH and LQKENI. CDR3 region: CASSPGREFYPFF. As DNA, the CDR3 is TGTGCCAGCTCACCAGGCAGAGAATTTTACCCTTTCTTT.

This clonotype was detected many times. This chain connects TRBV20-1 to TRBJ2-1; 11 nucleotides align to TRBD2. The germline CDR1 and CDR2 sequences are DFQATT and SNEGSKA (reference sequence). The CDR3 totals 17 residues. The J segment lost 4 bases and the V segment lost 2 bases, leaving 10 bases of the junction unmatched. CDR3 DNA sequence: TGCAGTGCTAGACCGCTTCGGCTAGCGGGGGGATACAATGAGCAGTTCTTC. It is translated as CSARPLRLAGGYNEQFF.